Presented here are 13 T cell receptor beta chains from one specimen sequenced in a study of T cell responses to AZD1222 COVID-19 vaccine. Here immunoSEQ multiplex PCR was the method, and the copy in TCRdb shows in-frame clones only, minus some. The table has some 100,000 clones, around 87% seen once; the top ten hold 4.4%. Sequenced material: peripheral blood, taken 28 days after the second AZD1222 dose. All receptors come from an adult who received the AZD1222 COVID-19 vaccine.

This clone was seen a few times. The rearrangement joins TRBV28 to TRBJ2-1; TRBD2 aligns across 10 bases. V trimming: 5 bases; J trimming: 0 bases; junction bases outside the gene matches: 7. The germline gives CDR1 MDHEN, CDR2 SYDVKM. The CDR3 has 17 amino acids. This CDR3 reads CASSPTAGGASYNEQFF. The CDR3 DNA follows: TGTGCCAGCAGTCCCACAGCGGGAGGGGCCTCCTACAATGAGCAGTTCTTC.

The chain joins TRBV6-5 to TRBJ2-5, with D perhaps TRBD2 (6 bases). Germline V gives CDR1 MNHEY, CDR2 SVGAGI. CDR3 size: 15 residues. The ends were cut back, 7 bases at V and 5 bases at J, with 20 bases in the middle. CDR3 sequence: CASMGVAAERETQYF. CDR3 nucleotides: TGTGCCAGCATGGGGGTAGCGGCAGAGCGGGAGACCCAGTACTTC.

This clone was detected only once. This chain joins TRBV6-2 or TRBV6-3 and TRBJ2-7; tentative D call: TRBD1 (5 bases). The CDR3 consists of 16 residues. Trimming pared 4 bases from V and 3 bases from J, leaving 19 bases between. Per the germline V gene, CDR1 is MNHEY and CDR2 is SVGEGT. The CDR3 DNA is TGTGCCAGCAGTTCTCCGAATCGACAGTCATACTACGAGCAGTACTTC. Its translation: CASSSPNRQSYYEQYF.

The chain couples TRBV7-9 to TRBJ1-1; tentative D call: TRBD1 (6 bases). The V end was cut by 4 bases, the J end by 3 bases, with 9 bases between. In germline, CDR1 is SEHNR, CDR2 FQNEAQ (reference sequence). The CDR3 has 13 residues. DNA of the CDR3: TGTGCCAGCAGCTCAAGGGGGGACACTGAAGCTTTCTTT. It translates to CASSSRGDTEAFF.

This clone was detected once. The chain joins TRBV7-8 to TRBJ2-5; 7 nucleotides line up with TRBD2. This CDR3 has 15 amino acids. V dropped 1 base and J dropped 5; count of bases not matched to a gene: 7. The germline CDR1 and CDR2 sequences are SGHVS and FQNEAQ. The CDR3: CASSLVGGMGETQYF. The CDR3 DNA reads as TGTGCCAGCAGCTTAGTGGGGGGGATGGGGGAGACCCAGTACTTC.

The V and J genes are TRBV18 and TRBJ1-1, with a weak D call TRBD1 (6 bases). Trimming left V 5 bases short and J 1 base short, with 11 bases between. Germline V CDR1 and CDR2: KGHSH, LQKENI. This CDR3 is 14 amino acids long. CDR3 coding DNA: TGTGCCAGCTCAGCCAAACAGGGGAACACTGAAGCTTTCTTT. This codes for CASSAKQGNTEAFF.

This chain links TRBV9 with TRBJ2-1; D is uncertain. Germline V lookup: CDR1 SGDLS, CDR2 YYNGEE. V gave up 4 bases and J gave up 0 bases, with 14 bases separating them. The CDR3 sequence is 16 residues long. The CDR3: CASSITATPSYNEQFF. The CDR3 nucleotides are TGTGCCAGCAGCATAACGGCGACTCCCTCCTACAATGAGCAGTTCTTC. Based on the CDR3 plus reference TRBV9 and TRBJ2-1, the full variable domain is DSGVTQTPKHLITATGQRVTLRCSPRSGDLSVYWYQQSLDQGLQFLIQYYNGEERAKGNILERFSAQQFPDLHSELNLSSLELGDSALYFCASSITATPSYNEQFFGPGTRLTVL.

About this clone itself: One junction end disagrees with the germline gene, perhaps due to a read error. The chain employs TRBV2 and TRBJ2-7; D is unclear. Germline CDR1 and CDR2: SNHLY and FYNNEI. The CDR3 has 14 residues. The CDR3 loop reads CVSSDSSGVLQQYF. The CDR3 DNA sequence: TGTGTCAGCAGTGATAGTAGTGGGGTACTCCAGCAGTACTTC.

The V gene is TRBV6-5, the J gene TRBJ1-2, with D unclear. Germline CDR1 MNHEY, CDR2 SVGAGI. The CDR3 has 13 amino acids. Trimming removed 4 bases at V and 3 bases at J, with 9 bases between. In DNA, the CDR3 is TGTGCCAGCAGTTTGGGGTCTGACTATGGCTACACCTTC. This gives the protein CASSLGSDYGYTF.

The chain links TRBV6-2 or TRBV6-3 to TRBJ1-5; D is possibly TRBD1 (6 bases). The germline V gene has CDR1 MNHEY and CDR2 SVGEGT. Trimming took 4 bases from V and 6 from J, leaving 16 bases between them. There are 15 residues in the CDR3. CDR3 amino acids: CASSFVAGAGQPQHF. The CDR3, as DNA: TGTGCCAGCAGTTTCGTGGCGGGGGCGGGTCAGCCCCAGCATTTT.

The CDR3 bases are TGTGCCAGCAGACAGGACTTAAGGGCGACCGGGGAGCTGTTTTTT. Amino acids: CASRQDLRATGELFF. This rearrangement joins TRBV6-5 to TRBJ2-2; the D call may be TRBD1 or TRBD2 (5 bases each). Trimming took 6 bases from V and 5 from J, leaving 16 bases between them. Germline CDR1 reads MNHEY; CDR2 reads SVGAGI. CDR3 length equals 15 residues.

This clone is a singleton in its sample. J is TRBJ1-1 and V is TRBV5-1; no clear D. CDR3 size: 13 residues. Trimming left V 2 bases short and J 4 bases short, with 9 bases between. CDR1 is SGHRS, CDR2 YFSETQ, per germline. CDR3 in amino acids: CASSFQVFTEAFF. In DNA, the CDR3 is TGCGCCAGCAGCTTCCAAGTGTTCACTGAAGCTTTCTTT.

This rearrangement joins TRBV6-5 to TRBJ1-2, with D tentatively TRBD1 (5 bases). Trimming cost V 8 bases and J 5 bases, with 18 bases left between them. The CDR3 is made up of 14 amino acids. Germline assignment: CDR1 MNHEY and CDR2 SVGAGI. CDR3 protein: CASGQPGSLYGYTF. As DNA, the CDR3 is TGTGCCAGCGGACAACCCGGTTCTCTATATGGCTACACCTTC.